The 3 T cell receptor beta chains given below trace back to one sample, sequenced in a study of blood T cell repertoires in COVID-19. Produced via immunoSEQ multiplex PCR; TCRdb's table is partial and in-frame only. The sample holds under 300,000 clones, around 89% seen once. The material sequenced was PBMCs or T cells enriched from blood (not recorded which). These receptors were collected from a woman aged 35 to 49 with acute COVID-19.

The genes are TRBV6-5 and TRBJ2-7; possible D gene TRBD1, 5 bases. Germline values: CDR1 MNHEY, CDR2 SVGAGI. CDR3 length: 14 amino acids. The V end was cut by 7 bases, the J end by 4 bases, with 17 bases between. CDR3 amino acids: CASIIIDRGYEQYV. The CDR3 coding sequence is TGTGCCAGCATAATTATTGACAGAGGATACGAGCAGTACGTC.

The CDR3 nucleotides are TGTGCCAGCTGCGGTTATAGCAATCAGCCCCAGCATTTT. This translates into CASCGYSNQPQHF. This chain joins TRBV19 and TRBJ1-5; the D is unclear. The V gene lost 9 bases and the J gene lost 0 bases, with 9 bases spanning the gap. This CDR3 region has 13 residues. Germline-derived CDR1 and CDR2 are LNHDA and SQIVND (reference sequence).

V usage is TRBV19 and J usage is TRBJ2-3; TRBD2 matches at 12 bases. Germline-derived CDR1 and CDR2 are LNHDA and SQIVND (reference sequence). This CDR3 spans 15 amino acids. The ends lost 4 bases at V and 4 bases at J; junction bases unmatched: 3. The chain's CDR3 is CASSTSGGAADTQYF. The CDR3, as DNA: TGTGCCAGTAGTACTAGCGGGGGGGCAGCAGATACGCAGTATTTT.